This T cell receptor beta chain was captured by sequencing in a study of human T cells and chemical hapten exposure. Study summary: Small differences in pooled library volume mainly drove the variation in TCR yields per sample.

This clonotype was seen a handful of times. Its antigen is unidentified. The authors' processing: 100,000 or so TCRs per sample was the median, with a range of roughly 20,000 to 750,000. In TCRdb, the RACE reads were re-called with MiXCR into one record per CDR3 protein. The V and J calls, along with clone size, are taken from TCRdb and not from the paper's own processing. The sample carries over 100,000 distinct CDR3 sequences, roughly 10% recorded once. The study, taken as a whole, reports: The study found expanded TCRs formed significantly more large CDR3 similarity clusters than controls.

Time point of the sample: patch test 3, about 24 weeks after DPC sensitization. Treatment given: therapeutic diphenylcyclopropenone sensitization with weekly scalp DPC. V dropped 5 bases and J dropped 2; count of bases not matched to a gene: 4. The CDR3 runs 13 residues. Germline values: CDR1 SQVTM, CDR2 ANQGSEA. V and J are TRBV29-1 and TRBJ1-1; 8 bases line up with TRBD1. The TCR was taken from a woman aged 50 to 60 with alopecia areata. Some clones in this sample may be carry-over from other donors' samples. The material sequenced was whole blood, taken in connection with sensitization to the hapten diphenylcyclopropenone (DPC). The DNA of the CDR3 is TGCAGCGTTCACAGGGGGGCTAACACTGAAGCTTTCTTT. Protein sequence: CSVHRGANTEAFF.